This T cell receptor (beta chain) was recovered during a study of blood T cell repertoires in COVID-19. Study overall: Some COVID-19 samples were acute and others convalescent; all came from the United States, Italy and Spain. PBMCs, B-cell-depleted T cells, or T cells were the source of the cDNA or gDNA that made up the material.

The authors' processing: Amplified reference gene primers provided the basis for estimating nucleated cell counts. Method: immunoSEQ multiplex PCR; TCRdb's copy keeps in-frame clones and lacks some. Clone size and the V and J calls come from that table; the DNA yielded D and trimming. The table records about 110,000 clones, 75% to 90% of them present only once. CDR1 LNHDA and CDR2 SQIVND come from the germline V gene (reference sequence). After removal of 4 bases from V and 0 bases from J, the junction contained 6 bases not matched to a gene. The CDR3 has 17 amino acids. This chain joins TRBV19 and TRBJ1-5, with 10 bases fitting TRBD1. The sequence derives from a woman aged 60-75 years with COVID-19, enrolled during active disease. Sequenced: peripheral blood. In DNA, the CDR3 is TGTGCCAGTAGTAGCAGACAGGGGGCATCTAGCAATCAGCCCCAGCATTTT. It codes for CASSSRQGASSNQPQHF.